A selection of T cell receptor beta chains follows, all from one sample in a study of Graves' ophthalmopathy and Graves' hyperthyroidism. MiXCR, applied by TCRdb to the multiplex PCR reads, yields one record per CDR3 protein. Here the sample spans some 1.1 million distinct CDR3 sequences, about 38% being singletons. The source material was peripheral blood or thyroid tissue (not recorded which). These receptors came from an adult man with Graves' hyperthyroidism. Each CDR3 is given with its conserved first and last residue. The D gene is left open where the match is weak. The size entry is marked missing in some rows and otherwise reads once, few, many or a size class.

V	size	J	D	CDR3	DNA
TRBV20-1	.	TRBJ1-2	TRBD1	CSATNRGDYGYTF	TGCAGTGCTACCAACAGGGGTGACTATGGCTACACCTTC
TRBV30	few	TRBJ1-2	.	CACGRGYTF	TGTGCCTGCGGGAGGGGCTACACCTTC
TRBV7-9	.	TRBJ1-2	TRBD1	CASSTTGGSGYTF	TGTGCCAGCAGCACCACAGGGGGATCTGGCTACACCTTC
TRBV30	.	TRBJ1-6	.	CAWSVGGGYRSPLHF	TGTGCCTGGAGTGTAGGGGGGGGATATCGTTCACCCCTCCACTTT
TRBV12-3/TRBV12-4	.	TRBJ1-2	.	CASSPLDRRFGYTF	TGTGCCAGCAGTCCCCTAGACAGGAGGTTCGGCTACACCTTC
TRBV2	few	TRBJ2-3	.	CASRGGRVASTDTQYF	TGTGCCAGCAGGGGGGGACGGGTAGCTAGCACAGATACGCAGTATTTT
TRBV7-2	few	TRBJ2-2	TRBD2	CASSHTRDFASGSLRGELFF	TGCGCCAGCAGCCATACCAGGGACTTTGCTAGCGGGAGCTTGCGCGGGGAGCTGTTTTTT
TRBV10-1	.	TRBJ2-5	.	CALHGGETQYF	TGCGCCTTGCACGGCGGGGAGACCCAGTACTTC
TRBV24-1	few	TRBJ2-2	.	CATATGRFDGELFF	TGTGCCACCGCTACCGGGAGATTCGACGGGGAGCTGTTTTTT
TRBV10-3	.	TRBJ1-6	.	CAIRGSIDSPLHF	TGTGCCATCAGGGGATCGATTGATTCACCCCTCCACTTT
TRBV11-2	.	TRBJ2-2	.	CASSLRDTPFANTGELFF	TGTGCCAGCAGCTTAAGGGACACCCCGTTCGCGAACACCGGGGAGCTGTTTTTT
TRBV30	.	TRBJ1-1	.	CAWTIRTNTEAFF	TGTGCCTGGACTATTCGGACGAACACTGAAGCTTTCTTT
TRBV12-3/TRBV12-4	.	TRBJ1-1	.	CATTGGKRRRSTEAFF	TGTGCCACCACAGGAGGGAAAAGACGTAGGAGCACTGAAGCTTTCTTT
TRBV2	.	TRBJ2-7	.	CASGGEGDSYEQYF	TGTGCCAGCGGGGGAGAGGGGGATTCCTACGAGCAGTACTTC
TRBV7-9	.	TRBJ2-5	.	CASSLVTLRQETQYF	TGTGCCAGCAGCTTGGTTACGCTAAGACAAGAGACCCAGTACTTC
TRBV7-9	many	TRBJ2-5	.	CASSFRTRAETQYF	TGTGCCAGCAGCTTCCGGACGAGGGCAGAGACCCAGTACTTC
TRBV15	few	TRBJ2-2	.	CATRDPTAAITGELFF	TGTGCCACCAGAGATCCGACAGCCGCCATCACCGGGGAGCTGTTTTTT
TRBV11-2	.	TRBJ1-2	.	CASNLATGNYGYTF	TGTGCCAGCAACTTAGCTACAGGAAACTATGGCTACACCTTC
TRBV2	.	TRBJ2-1	.	CASMTDPNEQFF	TGTGCCAGCATGACGGACCCAAATGAGCAGTTCTTC
TRBV30	.	TRBJ1-1	.	CAWSVVLNTEAFF	TGTGCCTGGAGTGTGGTCTTGAACACTGAAGCTTTCTTT